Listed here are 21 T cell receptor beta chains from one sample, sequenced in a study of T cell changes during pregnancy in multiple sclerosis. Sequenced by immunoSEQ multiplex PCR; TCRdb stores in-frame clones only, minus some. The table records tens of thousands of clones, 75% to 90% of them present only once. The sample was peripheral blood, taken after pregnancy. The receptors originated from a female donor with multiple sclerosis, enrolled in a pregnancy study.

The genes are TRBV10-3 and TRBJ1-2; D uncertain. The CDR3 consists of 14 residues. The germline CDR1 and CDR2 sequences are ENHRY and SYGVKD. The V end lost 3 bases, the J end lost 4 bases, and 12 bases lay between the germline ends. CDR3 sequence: CAISDGRIFYGYTF. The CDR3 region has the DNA TGTGCCATCAGTGATGGCAGGATCTTCTATGGCTACACCTTC.

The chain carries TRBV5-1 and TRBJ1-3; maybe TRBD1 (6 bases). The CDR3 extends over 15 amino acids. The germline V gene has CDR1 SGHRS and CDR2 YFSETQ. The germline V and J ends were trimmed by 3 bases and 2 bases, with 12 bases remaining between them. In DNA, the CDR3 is TGCGCCAGCAGCTCAGGGGAACGAGCTGGAAACACCATATATTTT. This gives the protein CASSSGERAGNTIYF.

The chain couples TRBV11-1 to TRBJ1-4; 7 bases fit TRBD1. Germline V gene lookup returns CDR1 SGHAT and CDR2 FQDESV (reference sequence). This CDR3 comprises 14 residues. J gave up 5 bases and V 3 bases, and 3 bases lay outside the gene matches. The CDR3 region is CASSLGQLNEKLFF. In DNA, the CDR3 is TGTGCCAGCAGCTTGGGACAGTTGAATGAAAAACTGTTTTTT.

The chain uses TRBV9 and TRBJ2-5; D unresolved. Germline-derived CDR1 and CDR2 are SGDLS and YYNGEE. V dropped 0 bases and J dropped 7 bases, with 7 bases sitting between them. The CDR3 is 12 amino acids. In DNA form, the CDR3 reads TGTGCCAGCAGCGTAGGGTTCGGGACCCAGTACTTC. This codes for CASSVGFGTQYF.

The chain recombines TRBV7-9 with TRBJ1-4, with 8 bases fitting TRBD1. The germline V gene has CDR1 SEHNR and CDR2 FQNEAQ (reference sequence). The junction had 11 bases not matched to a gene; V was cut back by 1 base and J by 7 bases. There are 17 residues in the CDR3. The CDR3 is CASSLGDRGSGSEKLFF. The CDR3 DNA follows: TGTGCCAGCAGCTTAGGAGACAGGGGCTCAGGGAGTGAAAAACTGTTTTTT.

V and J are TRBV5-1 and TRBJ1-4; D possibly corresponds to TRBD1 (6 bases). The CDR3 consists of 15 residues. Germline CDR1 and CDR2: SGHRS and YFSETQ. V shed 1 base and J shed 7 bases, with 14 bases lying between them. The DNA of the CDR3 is TGCGCCAGCAGCTTGTGGTCGGGGGGCCCTGAAAAACTGTTTTTT. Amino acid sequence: CASSLWSGGPEKLFF.

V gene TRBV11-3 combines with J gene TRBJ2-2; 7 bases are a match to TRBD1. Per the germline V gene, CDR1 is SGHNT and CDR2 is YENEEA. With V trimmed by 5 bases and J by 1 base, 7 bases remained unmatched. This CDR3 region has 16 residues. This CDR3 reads CASSLGQRKNTGELFF. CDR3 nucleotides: TGTGCCAGCAGCCTGGGACAGCGAAAGAACACCGGGGAGCTGTTTTTT.

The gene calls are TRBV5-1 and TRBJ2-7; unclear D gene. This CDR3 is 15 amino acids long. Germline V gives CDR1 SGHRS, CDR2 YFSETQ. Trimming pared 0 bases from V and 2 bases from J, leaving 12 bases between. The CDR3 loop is CASSLAASPTYEQYF. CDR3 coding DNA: TGCGCCAGCAGCTTGGCGGCTAGTCCCACCTACGAGCAGTACTTC.

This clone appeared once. Written as DNA, the CDR3 is TGTGCCAGCAGCTTATTACGCCAGGGGGCCGGCTACACCTTC. Protein sequence: CASSLLRQGAGYTF. The chain joins TRBV7-2 to TRBJ1-2; 8 nucleotides line up with TRBD1. J lost 8 bases, V lost 2 bases, and 7 bases had no gene match. The CDR3 loop spans 14 amino acids. Germline CDR1 is SGHTA and CDR2 is FQGNSA.

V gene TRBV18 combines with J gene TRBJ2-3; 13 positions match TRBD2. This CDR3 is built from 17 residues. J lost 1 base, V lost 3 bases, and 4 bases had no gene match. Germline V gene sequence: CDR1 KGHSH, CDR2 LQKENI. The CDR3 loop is CASSPLGTSGGTDTQYF. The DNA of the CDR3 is TGTGCCAGCTCACCCCTTGGGACTAGCGGGGGCACAGATACGCAGTATTTT.

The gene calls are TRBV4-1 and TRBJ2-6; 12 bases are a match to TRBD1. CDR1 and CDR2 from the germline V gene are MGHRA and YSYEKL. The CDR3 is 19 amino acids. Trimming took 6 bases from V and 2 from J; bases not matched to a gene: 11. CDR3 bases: TGCGCCAGCAGATCTCCGGGACAGGGGGCCATAGCTGGGGCCAACGTCCTGACTTTC. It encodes CASRSPGQGAIAGANVLTF.

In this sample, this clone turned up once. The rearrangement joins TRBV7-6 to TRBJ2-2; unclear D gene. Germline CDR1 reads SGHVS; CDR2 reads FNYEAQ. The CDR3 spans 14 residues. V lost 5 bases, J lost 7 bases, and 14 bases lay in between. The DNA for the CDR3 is TGTGCCAGCAGCCCGGCGCGGTTAAGCGGGGAGCTGTTTTTT. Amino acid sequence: CASSPARLSGELFF. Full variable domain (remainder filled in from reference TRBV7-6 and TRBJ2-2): GAGVSQSPRYKVTKRGQDVALRCDPISGHVSLYWYRQALGQGPEFLTYFNYEAQQDKSGLPNDRFSAERPEGSISTLTIQRTEQRDSAMYRCASSPARLSGELFFGEGSRLTVL.

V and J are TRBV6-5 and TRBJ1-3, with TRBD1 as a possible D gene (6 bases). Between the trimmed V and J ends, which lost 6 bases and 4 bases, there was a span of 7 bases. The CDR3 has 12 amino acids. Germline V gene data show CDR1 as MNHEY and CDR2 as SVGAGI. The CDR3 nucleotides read TGTGCCAGCAGCGGACAGGGAAACACCATATATTTT. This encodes CASSGQGNTIYF.

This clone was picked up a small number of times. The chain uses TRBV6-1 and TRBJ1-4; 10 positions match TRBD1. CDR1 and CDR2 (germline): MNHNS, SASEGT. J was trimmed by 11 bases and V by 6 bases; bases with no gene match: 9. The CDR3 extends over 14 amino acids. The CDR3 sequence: CASSDRGLGRKLFF. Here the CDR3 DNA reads TGTGCCAGCAGCGACAGGGGGCTTGGTCGGAAACTGTTTTTT.

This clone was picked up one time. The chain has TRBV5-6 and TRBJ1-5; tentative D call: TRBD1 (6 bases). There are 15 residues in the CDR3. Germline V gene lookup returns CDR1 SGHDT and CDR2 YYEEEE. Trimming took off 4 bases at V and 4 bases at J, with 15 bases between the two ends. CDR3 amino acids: CASSRTASRNQPQHF. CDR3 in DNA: TGTGCCAGCAGCCGGACAGCCTCAAGGAATCAGCCCCAGCATTTT.

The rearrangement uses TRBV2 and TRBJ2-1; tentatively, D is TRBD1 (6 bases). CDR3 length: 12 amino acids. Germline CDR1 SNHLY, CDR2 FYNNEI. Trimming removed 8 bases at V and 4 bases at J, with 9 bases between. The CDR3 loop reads CASGQIYNEQFF. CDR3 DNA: TGTGCCAGCGGACAGATATACAATGAGCAGTTCTTC.

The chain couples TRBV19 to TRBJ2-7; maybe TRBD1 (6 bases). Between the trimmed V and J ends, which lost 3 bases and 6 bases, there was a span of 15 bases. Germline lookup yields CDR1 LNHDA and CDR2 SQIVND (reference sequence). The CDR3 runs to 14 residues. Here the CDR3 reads CASSMGAGPAEQYF. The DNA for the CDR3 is TGTGCCAGTAGTATGGGGGCCGGGCCGGCCGAGCAGTACTTC.

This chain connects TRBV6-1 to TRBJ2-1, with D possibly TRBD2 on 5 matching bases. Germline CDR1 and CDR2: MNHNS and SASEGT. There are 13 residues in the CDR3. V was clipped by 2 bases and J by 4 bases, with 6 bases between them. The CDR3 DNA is TGTGCCAGCAGTGAACAGCGGTACAATGAGCAGTTCTTC. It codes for CASSEQRYNEQFF.

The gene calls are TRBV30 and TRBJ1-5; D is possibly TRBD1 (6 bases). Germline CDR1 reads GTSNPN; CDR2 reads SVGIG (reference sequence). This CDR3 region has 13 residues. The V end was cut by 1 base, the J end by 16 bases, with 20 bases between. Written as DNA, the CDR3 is TGTGCCTGGAGTGAGGGGGACCAAAGACCACAACATTTT. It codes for CAWSEGDQRPQHF.

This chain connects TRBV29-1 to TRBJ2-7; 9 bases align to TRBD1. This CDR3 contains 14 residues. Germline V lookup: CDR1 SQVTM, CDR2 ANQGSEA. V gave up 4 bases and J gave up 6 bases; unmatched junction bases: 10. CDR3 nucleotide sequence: TGCAGCGTTGGGGGTGGGACAGGGTTCAGCGAGCAGTACTTC. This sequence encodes CSVGGGTGFSEQYF.

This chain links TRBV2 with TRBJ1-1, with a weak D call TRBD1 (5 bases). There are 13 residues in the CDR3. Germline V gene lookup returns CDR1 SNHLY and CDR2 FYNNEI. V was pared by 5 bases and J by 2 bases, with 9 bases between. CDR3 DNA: TGTGCCAGCAGTCTAGACAGAAACACTGAAGCTTTCTTT. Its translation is CASSLDRNTEAFF.